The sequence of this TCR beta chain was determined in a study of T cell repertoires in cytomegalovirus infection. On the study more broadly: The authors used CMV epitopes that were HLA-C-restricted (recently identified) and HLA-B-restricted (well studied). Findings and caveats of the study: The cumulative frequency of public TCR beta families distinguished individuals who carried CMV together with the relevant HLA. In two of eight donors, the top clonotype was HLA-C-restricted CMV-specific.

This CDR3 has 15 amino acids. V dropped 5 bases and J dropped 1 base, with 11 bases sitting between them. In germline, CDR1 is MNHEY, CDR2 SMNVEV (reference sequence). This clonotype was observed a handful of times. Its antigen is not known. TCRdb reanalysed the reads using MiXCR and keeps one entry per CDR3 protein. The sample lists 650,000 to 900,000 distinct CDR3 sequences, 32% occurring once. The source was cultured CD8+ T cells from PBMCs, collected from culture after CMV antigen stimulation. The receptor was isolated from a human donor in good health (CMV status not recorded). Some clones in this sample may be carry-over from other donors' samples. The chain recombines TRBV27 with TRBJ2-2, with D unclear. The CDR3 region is CASSLVGMNTGELFF. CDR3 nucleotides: TGTGCCAGCAGTCTGGTGGGAATGAACACCGGGGAGCTGTTTTTT.